This T cell receptor beta chain was recorded in a study of regulatory T cells in long-lasting Graves disease. Overall study context: Graves' disease counted as persistent after over 5 years of antithyroid drugs with positive TSH receptor antibodies.

Time point described: persistent/refractory GD, antithyroid drugs over 5 years with positive TRAb. The authors made the TCR library using RNA they extracted from PBMCs. Libraries of TCR beta came from iRepertoire HTBI primers plus Arm-PCR of CDR3 regions. TCRdb itself ran the multiplex PCR reads through MiXCR, one entry per CDR3 protein. The repertoire holds about 470,000 distinct CDR3 sequences, with under 25% as singletons. Germline loops: CDR1 MNHEY, CDR2 SVGEGT. CDR3 length: 14 residues. V was pared by 6 bases and J by 5 bases, with 17 bases between. The rearrangement links TRBV6-2 or TRBV6-3 to TRBJ2-7; either TRBD1 or TRBD2 may fit D (7 bases each). The sequence derives from a female donor with Graves disease. The sequenced sample was peripheral blood mononuclear cells (PBMCs), obtained when the disease was refractory, from a patient treated with antithyroid drugs. CDR3: CASRAGQQSDEQYF. The CDR3 region has the DNA TGTGCCAGCAGAGCGGGACAGCAAAGTGACGAGCAGTACTTC.